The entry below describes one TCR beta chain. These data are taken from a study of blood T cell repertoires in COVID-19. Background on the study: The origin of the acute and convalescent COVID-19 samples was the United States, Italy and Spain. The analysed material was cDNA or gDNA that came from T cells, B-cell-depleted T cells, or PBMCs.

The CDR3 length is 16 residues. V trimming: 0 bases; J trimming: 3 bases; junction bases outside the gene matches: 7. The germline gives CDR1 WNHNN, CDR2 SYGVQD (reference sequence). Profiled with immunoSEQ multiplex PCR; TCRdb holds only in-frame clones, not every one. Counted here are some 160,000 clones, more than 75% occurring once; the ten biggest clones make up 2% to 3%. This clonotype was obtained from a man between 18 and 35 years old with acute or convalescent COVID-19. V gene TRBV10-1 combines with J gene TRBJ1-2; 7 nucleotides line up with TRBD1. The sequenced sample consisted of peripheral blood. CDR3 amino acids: CASSESGQSGDYGYTF. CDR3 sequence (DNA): TGCGCCAGCAGTGAGTCGGGACAGAGTGGGGACTATGGCTACACCTTC.